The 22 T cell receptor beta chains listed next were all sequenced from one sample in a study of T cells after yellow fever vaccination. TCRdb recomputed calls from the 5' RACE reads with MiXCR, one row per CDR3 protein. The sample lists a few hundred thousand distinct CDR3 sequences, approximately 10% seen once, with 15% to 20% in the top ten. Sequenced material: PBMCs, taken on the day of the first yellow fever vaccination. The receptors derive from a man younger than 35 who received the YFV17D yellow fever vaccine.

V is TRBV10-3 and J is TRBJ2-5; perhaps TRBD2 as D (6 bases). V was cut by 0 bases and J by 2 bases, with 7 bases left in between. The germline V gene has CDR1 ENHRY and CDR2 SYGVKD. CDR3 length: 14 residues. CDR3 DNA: TGTGCCATCAGTGAGTCCGGGACTCAAGAGACCCAGTACTTC. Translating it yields CAISESGTQETQYF.

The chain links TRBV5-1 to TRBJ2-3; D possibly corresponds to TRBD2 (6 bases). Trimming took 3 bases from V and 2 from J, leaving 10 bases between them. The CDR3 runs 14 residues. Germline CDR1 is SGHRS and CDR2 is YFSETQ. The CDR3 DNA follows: TGCGCCAGCAGCTCGGCGGGGATCACAGATACGCAGTATTTT. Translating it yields CASSSAGITDTQYF.

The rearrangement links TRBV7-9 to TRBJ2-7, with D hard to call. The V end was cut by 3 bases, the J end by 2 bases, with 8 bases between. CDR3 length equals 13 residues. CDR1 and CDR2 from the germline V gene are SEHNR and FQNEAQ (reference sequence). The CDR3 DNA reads TGTGCCAGCAGCTTTGGTCCGCCCTACGAGCAGTACGTC. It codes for CASSFGPPYEQYV.

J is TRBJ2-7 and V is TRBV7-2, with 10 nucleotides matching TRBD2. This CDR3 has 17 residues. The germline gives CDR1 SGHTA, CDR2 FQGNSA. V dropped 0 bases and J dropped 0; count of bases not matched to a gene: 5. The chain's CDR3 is CASSLAVSSGGSYEQYF. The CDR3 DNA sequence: TGTGCCAGCAGCTTAGCAGTGTCTAGCGGGGGCTCCTACGAGCAGTACTTC.

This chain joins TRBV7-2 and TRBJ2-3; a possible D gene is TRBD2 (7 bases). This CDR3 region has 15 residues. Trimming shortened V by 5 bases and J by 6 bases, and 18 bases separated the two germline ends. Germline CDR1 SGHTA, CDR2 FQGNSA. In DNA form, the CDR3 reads TGTGCCAGCAGCCCTTGGGGGGGGGGGCCGGATACGCAGTATTTT. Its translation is CASSPWGGGPDTQYF.

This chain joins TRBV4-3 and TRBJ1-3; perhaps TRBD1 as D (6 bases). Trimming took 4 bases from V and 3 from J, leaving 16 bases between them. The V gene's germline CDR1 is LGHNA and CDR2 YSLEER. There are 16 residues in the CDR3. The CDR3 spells CASSLRLGGDGNTIYF. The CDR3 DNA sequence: TGCGCCAGCAGCCTCCGCCTGGGGGGCGATGGAAACACCATATATTTT.

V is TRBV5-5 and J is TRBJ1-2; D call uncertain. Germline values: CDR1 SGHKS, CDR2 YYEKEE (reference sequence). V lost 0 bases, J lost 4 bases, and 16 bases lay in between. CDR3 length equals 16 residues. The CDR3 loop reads CASSLATPAVGYGYTF. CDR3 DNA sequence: TGTGCCAGCAGCTTGGCGACCCCAGCAGTAGGCTATGGCTACACCTTC.

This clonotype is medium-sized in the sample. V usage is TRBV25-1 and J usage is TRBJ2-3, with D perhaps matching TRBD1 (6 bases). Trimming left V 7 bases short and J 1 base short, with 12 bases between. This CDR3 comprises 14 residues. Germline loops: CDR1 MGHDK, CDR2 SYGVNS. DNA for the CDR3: TGTGCCAGCACATCAGGGGCTGGCACAGATACGCAGTATTTT. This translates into CASTSGAGTDTQYF. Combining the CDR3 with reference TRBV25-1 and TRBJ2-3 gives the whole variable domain EADIYQTPRYLVIGTGKKITLECSQTMGHDKMYWYQQDPGMELHLIHYSYGVNSTEKGDLSSESTVSRIRTEHFPLTLESARPSHTSQYLCASTSGAGTDTQYFGPGTRLTVL.

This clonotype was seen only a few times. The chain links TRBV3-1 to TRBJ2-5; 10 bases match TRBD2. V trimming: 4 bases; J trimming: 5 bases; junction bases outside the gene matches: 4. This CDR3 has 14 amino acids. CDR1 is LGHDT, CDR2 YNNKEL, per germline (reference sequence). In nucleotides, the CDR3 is TGTGCCAGCAGCCCCACTAGCGGGGCCGAGACCCAGTACTTC. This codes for CASSPTSGAETQYF.

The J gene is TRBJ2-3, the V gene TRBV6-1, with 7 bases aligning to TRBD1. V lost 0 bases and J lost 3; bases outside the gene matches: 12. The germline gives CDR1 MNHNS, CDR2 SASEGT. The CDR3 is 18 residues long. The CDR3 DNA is TGTGCCAGCAGTGAAGCCTGGGGGTCGGCAGGGGGTACAGATACGCAGTATTTT. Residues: CASSEAWGSAGGTDTQYF.

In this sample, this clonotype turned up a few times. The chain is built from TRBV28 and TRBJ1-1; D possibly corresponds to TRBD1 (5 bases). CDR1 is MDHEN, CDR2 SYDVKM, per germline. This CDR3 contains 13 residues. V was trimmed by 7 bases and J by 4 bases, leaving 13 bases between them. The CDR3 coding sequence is TGTGCCAGCACCGGGGGGGGGGTCACTGAAGCTTTCTTT. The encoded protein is CASTGGGVTEAFF.

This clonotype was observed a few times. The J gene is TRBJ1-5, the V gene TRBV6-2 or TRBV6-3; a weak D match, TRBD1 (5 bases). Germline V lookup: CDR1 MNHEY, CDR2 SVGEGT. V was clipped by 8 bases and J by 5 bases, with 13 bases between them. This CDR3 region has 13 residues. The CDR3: CASRGQVYQPQHF. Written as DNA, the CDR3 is TGTGCCAGCCGTGGACAAGTTTATCAGCCCCAGCATTTT.

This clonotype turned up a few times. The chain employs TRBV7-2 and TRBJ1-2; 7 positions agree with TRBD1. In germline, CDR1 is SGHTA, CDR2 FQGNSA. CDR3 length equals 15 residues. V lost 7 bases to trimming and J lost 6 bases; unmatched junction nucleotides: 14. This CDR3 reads CASTRTGQAGDGYTF. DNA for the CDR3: TGTGCCAGCACCCGCACTGGACAGGCCGGGGATGGCTACACCTTC.

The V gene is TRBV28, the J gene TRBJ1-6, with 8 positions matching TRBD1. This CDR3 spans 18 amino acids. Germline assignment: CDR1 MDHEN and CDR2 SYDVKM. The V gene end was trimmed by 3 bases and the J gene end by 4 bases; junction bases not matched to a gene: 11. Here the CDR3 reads CASSFLGQGMGYNSPLHF. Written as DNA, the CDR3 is TGTGCCAGCAGTTTCCTTGGACAGGGAATGGGGTATAATTCACCCCTCCACTTT.

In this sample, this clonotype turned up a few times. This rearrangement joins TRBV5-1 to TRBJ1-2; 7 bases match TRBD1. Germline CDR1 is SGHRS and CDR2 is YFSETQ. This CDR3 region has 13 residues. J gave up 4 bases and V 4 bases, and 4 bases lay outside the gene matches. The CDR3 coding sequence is TGCGCCAGCAGCACCGGGACAGCCTATGGCTACACCTTC. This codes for CASSTGTAYGYTF.

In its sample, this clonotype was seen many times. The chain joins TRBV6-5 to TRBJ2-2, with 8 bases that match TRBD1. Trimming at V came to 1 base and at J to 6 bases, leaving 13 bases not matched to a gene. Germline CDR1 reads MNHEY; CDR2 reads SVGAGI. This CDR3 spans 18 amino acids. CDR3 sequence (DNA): TGTGCCAGCAGTTACTACCCCCCGGACAGGGTAGGGTCCGGGGAGCTGTTTTTT. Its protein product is CASSYYPPDRVGSGELFF.

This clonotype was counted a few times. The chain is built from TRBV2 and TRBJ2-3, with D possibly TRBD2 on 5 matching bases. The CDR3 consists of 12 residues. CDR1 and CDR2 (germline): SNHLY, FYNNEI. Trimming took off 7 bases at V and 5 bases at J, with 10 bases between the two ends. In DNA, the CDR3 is TGTGCCAGCAAGGGCGAGGGAGATACGCAGTATTTT. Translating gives CASKGEGDTQYF.

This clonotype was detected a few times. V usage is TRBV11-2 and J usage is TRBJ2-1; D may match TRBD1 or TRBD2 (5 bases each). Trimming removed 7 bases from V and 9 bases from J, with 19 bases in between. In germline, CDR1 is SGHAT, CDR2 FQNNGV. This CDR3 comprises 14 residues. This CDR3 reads CASTSGSTVGEQFF. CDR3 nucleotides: TGTGCCAGCACCTCGGGGTCGACAGTCGGTGAGCAGTTCTTC.

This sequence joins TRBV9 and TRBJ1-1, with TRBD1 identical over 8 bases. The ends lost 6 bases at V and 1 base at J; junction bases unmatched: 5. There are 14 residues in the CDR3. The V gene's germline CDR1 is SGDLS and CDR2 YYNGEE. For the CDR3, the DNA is TGTGCCAGCATGGGGGGGACAGGGAACACTGAAGCTTTCTTT. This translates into CASMGGTGNTEAFF.

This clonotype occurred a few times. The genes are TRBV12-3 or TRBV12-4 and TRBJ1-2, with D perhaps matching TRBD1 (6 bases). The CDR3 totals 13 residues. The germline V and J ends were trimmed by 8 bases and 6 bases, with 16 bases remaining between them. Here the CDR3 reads CASGRGAQDGYTF. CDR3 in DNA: TGTGCCAGCGGGCGGGGGGCGCAGGATGGCTACACCTTC.

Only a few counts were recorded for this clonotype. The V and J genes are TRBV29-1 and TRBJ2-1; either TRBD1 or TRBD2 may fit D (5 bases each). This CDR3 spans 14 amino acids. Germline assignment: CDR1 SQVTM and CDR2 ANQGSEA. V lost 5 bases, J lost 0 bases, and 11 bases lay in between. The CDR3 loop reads CSVKGTDSYNEQFF. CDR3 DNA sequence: TGCAGCGTTAAAGGGACCGACTCCTACAATGAGCAGTTCTTC.

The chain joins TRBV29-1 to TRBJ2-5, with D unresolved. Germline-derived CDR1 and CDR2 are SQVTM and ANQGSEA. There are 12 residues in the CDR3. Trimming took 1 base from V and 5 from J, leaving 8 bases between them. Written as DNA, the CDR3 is TGCAGCGTTGAAGGTACAGTGGAGACCCAGTACTTC. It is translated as CSVEGTVETQYF. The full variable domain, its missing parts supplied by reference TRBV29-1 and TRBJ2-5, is SAVISQKPSRDICQRGTSLTIQCQVDSQVTMMFWYRQQPGQSLTLIATANQGSEATYESGFVIDKFPISRPNLTFSTLTVSNMSPEDSSIYLCSVEGTVETQYFGPGTRLLVL.